The rows below give T cell receptor beta chains drawn from one sample of a study of blood T cell repertoires in COVID-19. The assay was immunoSEQ multiplex PCR, and TCRdb's table has in-frame clones only and misses some. This sample carries about 50,000 clones, nearly 85% of them seen once, and the ten largest clones take roughly a sixth. Sequencing input: peripheral blood. The receptor set was obtained from a man aged 40-49 years with acute or convalescent COVID-19. Each CDR3 is given with its conserved first and last residue. Fields, in order: CDR3 DNA, CDR3 protein, V gene, J gene, D gene, clone size. A D gene is named only where the DNA matches it firmly. The listing skips clone size in some rows; elsewhere it reads once, few, many or a size class.

CDR3nt: TGTGCCAGCAGTTTAGTGGGGGCGCACCCCGGGGAGCTGTTTTTT
CDR3aa: CASSLVGAHPGELFF
v_gene: TRBV27
j_gene: TRBJ2-2
d_gene: NA
abundance: NA

CDR3nt: TGTGCCAGCAGCTTTTTTTCCGGGGAGGGGGATACGCAGTATTTT
CDR3aa: CASSFFSGEGDTQYF
v_gene: TRBV5-6
j_gene: TRBJ2-3
d_gene: TRBD2
abundance: NA

CDR3nt: TGTGCCAGCAGCTTAGGACTAAAAGAGACCCAGTACTTC
CDR3aa: CASSLGLKETQYF
v_gene: TRBV5-6
j_gene: TRBJ2-5
d_gene: NA
abundance: NA

CDR3nt: TGTGCCAGCAGCTCGGGGACAGGGAATCAGCCCCAGCATTTT
CDR3aa: CASSSGTGNQPQHF
v_gene: TRBV5-8
j_gene: TRBJ1-5
d_gene: TRBD1
abundance: NA

CDR3nt: TGTGCCAGCACACCGACAGTTACCTCTGGAAACACCATATATTTT
CDR3aa: CASTPTVTSGNTIYF
v_gene: TRBV5-5
j_gene: TRBJ1-3
d_gene: NA
abundance: once

CDR3nt: TGCAGCGTTGATGGTGTATCGGGCACTGAAGCTTTCTTT
CDR3aa: CSVDGVSGTEAFF
v_gene: TRBV29-1
j_gene: TRBJ1-1
d_gene: NA
abundance: few

CDR3nt: TGTGCCAGCGGTGCAGGCGGGAGGGTCGAGCAGTACTTC
CDR3aa: CASGAGGRVEQYF
v_gene: TRBV25-1
j_gene: TRBJ2-7
d_gene: TRBD2
abundance: NA

CDR3nt: TGTGCCAGCAGTAGAGGACAGGGGGCACACTTC
CDR3aa: CASSRGQGAHF
v_gene: TRBV6-6
j_gene: TRBJ1-2
d_gene: TRBD1
abundance: NA

CDR3nt: TGTGCCAGCAGCCAAGTAAGGGGGAGATCACAGACCCAGTACTTC
CDR3aa: CASSQVRGRSQTQYF
v_gene: TRBV3-1/TRBV3-2
j_gene: TRBJ2-5
d_gene: NA
abundance: NA

CDR3nt: TGTGCCAGTAGTGTAGACAGTAACACTGAAGCTTTCTTT
CDR3aa: CASSVDSNTEAFF
v_gene: TRBV19
j_gene: TRBJ1-1
d_gene: NA
abundance: NA

CDR3nt: TGTGCCAGCAGCCCCCGGGACAGGGGGAACGAGCAGTACTTC
CDR3aa: CASSPRDRGNEQYF
v_gene: TRBV13
j_gene: TRBJ2-7
d_gene: TRBD1
abundance: NA

CDR3nt: TGTGCCAGCAGCTACCGTCAGGGGGAGACCCAGTACTTC
CDR3aa: CASSYRQGETQYF
v_gene: TRBV11-2
j_gene: TRBJ2-5
d_gene: NA
abundance: once

CDR3nt: TGCGCCAGCAGCTTGGAGAGGGCCACCGGGGAGCTGTTTTTT
CDR3aa: CASSLERATGELFF
v_gene: TRBV5-1
j_gene: TRBJ2-2
d_gene: NA
abundance: NA

CDR3nt: TGTGCCAGCAGTGGCGGACAGGGATTGATATCGGAGACCCAGTACTTC
CDR3aa: CASSGGQGLISETQYF
v_gene: TRBV6-2/TRBV6-3
j_gene: TRBJ2-5
d_gene: TRBD1
abundance: NA

CDR3nt: TGCGCCAGCAGCTCAAACAGCTACGAGCAGTACTTC
CDR3aa: CASSSNSYEQYF
v_gene: TRBV5-1
j_gene: TRBJ2-7
d_gene: NA
abundance: NA

CDR3nt: TGTGCCAGCATGGGGGGTTCTTGGACTGAAGCTTTCTTT
CDR3aa: CASMGGSWTEAFF
v_gene: TRBV2
j_gene: TRBJ1-1
d_gene: NA
abundance: NA

CDR3nt: TGTGCCAGCAGCTTAGGTGGAGGGAGTAACTATGGCTACACCTTC
CDR3aa: CASSLGGGSNYGYTF
v_gene: TRBV7-8
j_gene: TRBJ1-2
d_gene: NA
abundance: NA

CDR3nt: TGTGCCAGCAGCTTAAGCTCTGTAAATGAGCAGTTCTTC
CDR3aa: CASSLSSVNEQFF
v_gene: TRBV5-8
j_gene: TRBJ2-1
d_gene: NA
abundance: NA

CDR3nt: TGTGCCAGCAGTGATTTACCCCCCCAAGCGGGAGGGGACTACAATGAGCAGTTCTTC
CDR3aa: CASSDLPPQAGGDYNEQFF
v_gene: TRBV2
j_gene: TRBJ2-1
d_gene: TRBD2
abundance: NA

CDR3nt: TGTGCCAGCAGCCAAGTGGGGCTAGCGGGGGGGAGCACAGATACGCAGTATTTT
CDR3aa: CASSQVGLAGGSTDTQYF
v_gene: TRBV3-1/TRBV3-2
j_gene: TRBJ2-3
d_gene: TRBD2
abundance: few

CDR3nt: TGTGCCAGCAGCATCCAACAGGGGGCTAGGGGGAATGAGCAGTTCTTC
CDR3aa: CASSIQQGARGNEQFF
v_gene: TRBV7-8
j_gene: TRBJ2-1
d_gene: TRBD1
abundance: NA

CDR3nt: TGCGCCAGCAGCTTGGGCCAGGGGGCGACGAGTAACTCTGGAAACACCATATATTTT
CDR3aa: CASSLGQGATSNSGNTIYF
v_gene: TRBV5-1
j_gene: TRBJ1-3
d_gene: TRBD1
abundance: NA

CDR3nt: TGTGCCAGCAGCTTGGTAGGGAGTGATCAGCCCCAGCATTTT
CDR3aa: CASSLVGSDQPQHF
v_gene: TRBV5-6
j_gene: TRBJ1-5
d_gene: NA
abundance: NA

CDR3nt: TGTGCCATCAGCAAGACAGATAGCAATCAGCCCCAGCATTTT
CDR3aa: CAISKTDSNQPQHF
v_gene: TRBV10-3
j_gene: TRBJ1-5
d_gene: NA
abundance: NA

CDR3nt: TGTGCCAGCAGCATCGGACAGGAGGTATATGGCTACACCTTC
CDR3aa: CASSIGQEVYGYTF
v_gene: TRBV5-4
j_gene: TRBJ1-2
d_gene: TRBD1
abundance: NA

CDR3nt: TGTGCCAGCAGATCGTCCGGGACAGGGTCCGAAAAACTGTTTTTT
CDR3aa: CASRSSGTGSEKLFF
v_gene: TRBV6-5
j_gene: TRBJ1-4
d_gene: TRBD1
abundance: NA

CDR3nt: TGTGCCAGTAGTTTACAGGGGCCGAATGATGAGCAGTTCTTC
CDR3aa: CASSLQGPNDEQFF
v_gene: TRBV19
j_gene: TRBJ2-1
d_gene: TRBD1
abundance: NA

CDR3nt: TGTGCCAGCCAGCGGCAATCCTATGGCTACACCTTC
CDR3aa: CASQRQSYGYTF
v_gene: TRBV12-3/TRBV12-4
j_gene: TRBJ1-2
d_gene: NA
abundance: NA

CDR3nt: TGTGCCATCAGTGAGTCGGGACAGGGGGCAGGGAACACTGAAGCTTTCTTT
CDR3aa: CAISESGQGAGNTEAFF
v_gene: TRBV10-3
j_gene: TRBJ1-1
d_gene: TRBD1
abundance: NA

CDR3nt: TGTGCCAGCTCACCAGGGGGGGACAGGGGCAGGCAGCCCCAGCATTTT
CDR3aa: CASSPGGDRGRQPQHF
v_gene: TRBV18
j_gene: TRBJ1-5
d_gene: TRBD1
abundance: NA

CDR3nt: TGTGCCAGCAGTTTGGGGCAGGAACGGCAGCCCCAGCATTTT
CDR3aa: CASSLGQERQPQHF
v_gene: TRBV27
j_gene: TRBJ1-5
d_gene: NA
abundance: NA

CDR3nt: TGTGCCAGCAGTTGGGGGCCGACGAACACCGGGGAGCTGTTTTTT
CDR3aa: CASSWGPTNTGELFF
v_gene: TRBV6-5
j_gene: TRBJ2-2
d_gene: NA
abundance: NA

CDR3nt: TGTGCCAGCAGCTTGGGACAGGCGGGGGGTAACACTGAAGCTTTCTTT
CDR3aa: CASSLGQAGGNTEAFF
v_gene: TRBV5-8
j_gene: TRBJ1-1
d_gene: NA
abundance: few

CDR3nt: TGTGCCAGCAGCCCGGGGGGGTATAGGCCGGGTCATAATTATGGCTACACCTTC
CDR3aa: CASSPGGYRPGHNYGYTF
v_gene: TRBV7-9
j_gene: TRBJ1-2
d_gene: NA
abundance: NA

CDR3nt: TGTGCCAGCAGACGGGACAGCAACTATGGCTACACCTTC
CDR3aa: CASRRDSNYGYTF
v_gene: TRBV13
j_gene: TRBJ1-2
d_gene: TRBD1
abundance: NA

CDR3nt: TGTGCCAGCTCACCCGCACTAGCGGGAGCGGATACGCAGTATTTT
CDR3aa: CASSPALAGADTQYF
v_gene: TRBV18
j_gene: TRBJ2-3
d_gene: TRBD2
abundance: few

CDR3nt: TGCAGCGTTAGAGAAGAGGGATACACTGAAGCTTTCTTT
CDR3aa: CSVREEGYTEAFF
v_gene: TRBV29-1
j_gene: TRBJ1-1
d_gene: NA
abundance: NA